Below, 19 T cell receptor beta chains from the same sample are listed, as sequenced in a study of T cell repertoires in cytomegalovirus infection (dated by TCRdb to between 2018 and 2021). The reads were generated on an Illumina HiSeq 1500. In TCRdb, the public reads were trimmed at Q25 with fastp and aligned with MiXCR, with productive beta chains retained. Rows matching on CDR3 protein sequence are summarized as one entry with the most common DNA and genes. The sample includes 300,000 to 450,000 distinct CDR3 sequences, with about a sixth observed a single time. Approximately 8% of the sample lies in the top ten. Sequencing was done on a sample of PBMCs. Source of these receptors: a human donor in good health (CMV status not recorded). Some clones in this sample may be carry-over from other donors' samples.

CDR3 protein: CASSTRGEVEQFF. The CDR3 region has the DNA TGTGCCAGTAGTACACGAGGAGAGGTTGAGCAGTTCTTC. The rearrangement joins TRBV19 to TRBJ2-1; no definite D call. Between the trimmed V and J ends, which lost 4 bases and 9 bases, there was a span of 13 bases. The CDR3 totals 13 residues. The germline gives CDR1 LNHDA, CDR2 SQIVND (reference sequence).

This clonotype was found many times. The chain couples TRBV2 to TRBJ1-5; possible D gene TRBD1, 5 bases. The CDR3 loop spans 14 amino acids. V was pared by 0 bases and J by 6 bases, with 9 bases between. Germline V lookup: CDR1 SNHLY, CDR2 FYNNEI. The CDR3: CASSEASRGQPQHF. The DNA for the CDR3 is TGTGCCAGCAGTGAAGCCTCAAGGGGTCAGCCCCAGCATTTT.

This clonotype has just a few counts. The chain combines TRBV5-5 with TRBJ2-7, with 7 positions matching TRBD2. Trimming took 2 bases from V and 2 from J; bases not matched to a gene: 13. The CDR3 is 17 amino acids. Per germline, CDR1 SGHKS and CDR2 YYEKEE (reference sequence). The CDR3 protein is CASSLLRLAAPTYEQYF. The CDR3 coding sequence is TGTGCCAGCAGCTTACTCAGACTAGCAGCTCCTACCTACGAGCAGTACTTC.

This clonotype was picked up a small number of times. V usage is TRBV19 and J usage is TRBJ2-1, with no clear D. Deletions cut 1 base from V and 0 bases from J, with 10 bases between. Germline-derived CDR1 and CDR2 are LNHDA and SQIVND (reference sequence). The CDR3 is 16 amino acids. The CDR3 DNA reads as TGTGCCAGTAGTATAGGTTGGCAAAGCTCCTACAATGAGCAGTTCTTC. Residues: CASSIGWQSSYNEQFF. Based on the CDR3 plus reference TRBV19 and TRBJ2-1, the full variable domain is DGGITQSPKYLFRKEGQNVTLSCEQNLNHDAMYWYRQDPGQGLRLIYYSQIVNDFQKGDIAEGYSVSREKKESFPLTVTSAQKNPTAFYLCASSIGWQSSYNEQFFGPGTRLTVL.

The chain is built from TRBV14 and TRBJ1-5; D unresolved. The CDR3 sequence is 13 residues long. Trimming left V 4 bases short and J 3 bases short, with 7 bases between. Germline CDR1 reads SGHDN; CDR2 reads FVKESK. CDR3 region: CASSPRANQPQHF. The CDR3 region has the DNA TGTGCCAGCAGCCCTAGGGCCAATCAGCCCCAGCATTTT.

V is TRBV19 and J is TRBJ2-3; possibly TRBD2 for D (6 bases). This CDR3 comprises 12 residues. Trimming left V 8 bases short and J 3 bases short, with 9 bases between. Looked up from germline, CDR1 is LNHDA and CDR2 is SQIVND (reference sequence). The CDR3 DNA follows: TGTGCCAGTCGCGGGACGACAGATACGCAGTATTTT. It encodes CASRGTTDTQYF.

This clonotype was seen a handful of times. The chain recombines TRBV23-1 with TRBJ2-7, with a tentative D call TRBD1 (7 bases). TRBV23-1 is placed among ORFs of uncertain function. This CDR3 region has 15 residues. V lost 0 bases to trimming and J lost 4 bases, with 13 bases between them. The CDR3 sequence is CASSQSWRGRYEQYF. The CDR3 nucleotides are TGCGCCAGCAGTCAATCGTGGAGGGGGCGGTACGAGCAGTACTTC.

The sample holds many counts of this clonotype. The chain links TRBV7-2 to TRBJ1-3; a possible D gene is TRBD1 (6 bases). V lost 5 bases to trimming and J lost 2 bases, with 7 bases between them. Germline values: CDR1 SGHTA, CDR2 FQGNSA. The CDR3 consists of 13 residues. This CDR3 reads CASSQGTGNTIYF. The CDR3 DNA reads TGTGCCAGCAGCCAGGGGACTGGAAACACCATATATTTT.

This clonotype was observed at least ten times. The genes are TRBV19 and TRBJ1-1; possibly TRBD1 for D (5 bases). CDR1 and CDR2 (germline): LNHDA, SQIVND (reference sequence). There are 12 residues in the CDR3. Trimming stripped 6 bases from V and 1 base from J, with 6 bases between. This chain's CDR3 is CASSRENTEAFF. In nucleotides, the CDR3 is TGTGCCAGTAGCAGGGAGAACACTGAAGCTTTCTTT.

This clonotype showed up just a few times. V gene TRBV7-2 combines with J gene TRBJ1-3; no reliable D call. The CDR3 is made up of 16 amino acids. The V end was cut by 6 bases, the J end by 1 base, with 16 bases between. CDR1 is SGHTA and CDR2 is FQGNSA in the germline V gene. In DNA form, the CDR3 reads TGTGCCAGCAGATTATCACCCGGTTCTTCTGGAAACACCATATATTTT. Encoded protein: CASRLSPGSSGNTIYF. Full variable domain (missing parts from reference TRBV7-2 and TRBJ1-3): GAGVSQSPSNKVTEKGKDVELRCDPISGHTALYWYRQSLGQGLEFLIYFQGNSAPDKSGLPSDRFSAERTGGSVSTLTIQRTQQEDSAVYLCASRLSPGSSGNTIYFGEGSWLTVV.

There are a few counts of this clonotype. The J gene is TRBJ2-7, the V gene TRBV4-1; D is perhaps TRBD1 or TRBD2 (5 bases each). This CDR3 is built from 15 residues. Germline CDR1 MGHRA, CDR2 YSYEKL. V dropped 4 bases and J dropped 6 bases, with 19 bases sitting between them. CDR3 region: CASSRRDRDASEQYF. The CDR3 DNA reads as TGCGCCAGCAGCCGCCGAGACCGGGACGCGAGCGAGCAGTACTTC.

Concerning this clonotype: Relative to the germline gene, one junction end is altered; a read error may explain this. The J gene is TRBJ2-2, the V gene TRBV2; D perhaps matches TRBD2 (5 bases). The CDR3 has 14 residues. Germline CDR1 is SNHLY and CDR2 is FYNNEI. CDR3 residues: CASSNNPNTGEPFF. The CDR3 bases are TGTGCCAGCAGTAACAACCCGAACACCGGGGAGCCGTTTTTT.

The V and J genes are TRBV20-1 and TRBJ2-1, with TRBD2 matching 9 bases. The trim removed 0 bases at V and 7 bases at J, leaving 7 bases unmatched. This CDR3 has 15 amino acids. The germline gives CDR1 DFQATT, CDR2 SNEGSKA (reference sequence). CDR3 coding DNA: TGCAGTGCTAGAGATGTCCTAGCGGGGAAGAATGAGCAGTTCTTC. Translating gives CSARDVLAGKNEQFF.

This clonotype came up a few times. The CDR3 here is CASRNVRLTEAFF. The CDR3 DNA reads TGTGCCAGTCGGAACGTTCGTCTCACTGAAGCTTTCTTT. The chain couples TRBV19 to TRBJ1-1; unclear D gene. V dropped 8 bases and J dropped 4 bases, with 14 bases sitting between them. The CDR3 is 13 residues long. Per the germline V gene, CDR1 is LNHDA and CDR2 is SQIVND (reference sequence). Using reference TRBV19 and TRBJ1-1 for the parts outside the CDR3, the full variable domain is DGGITQSPKYLFRKEGQNVTLSCEQNLNHDAMYWYRQDPGQGLRLIYYSQIVNDFQKGDIAEGYSVSREKKESFPLTVTSAQKNPTAFYLCASRNVRLTEAFFGQGTRLTVV.

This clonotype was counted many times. The CDR3 reads CASSLTGGGTEAFF. The CDR3, as DNA: TGTGCCAGCAGCTTAACGGGAGGGGGCACTGAAGCTTTCTTT. The chain couples TRBV7-2 to TRBJ1-1; possible D gene TRBD1, 6 bases. The CDR3 sequence is 14 residues long. With 2 bases removed from V and 4 bases from J, the gap between germline ends came to 11 bases. CDR1 SGHTA and CDR2 FQGNSA come from the germline V gene.

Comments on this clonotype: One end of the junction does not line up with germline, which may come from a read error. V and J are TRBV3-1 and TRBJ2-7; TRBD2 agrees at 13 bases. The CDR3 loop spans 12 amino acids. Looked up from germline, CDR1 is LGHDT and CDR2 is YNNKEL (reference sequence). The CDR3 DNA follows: TGTGCCAGCAGCCACCGCGGACTAGCGGGGGCATTC. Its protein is CASSHRGLAGAF.

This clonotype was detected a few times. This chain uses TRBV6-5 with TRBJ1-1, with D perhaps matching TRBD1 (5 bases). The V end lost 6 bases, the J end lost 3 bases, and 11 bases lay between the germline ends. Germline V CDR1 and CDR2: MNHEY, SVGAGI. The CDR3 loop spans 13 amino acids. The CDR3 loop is CASSWGGHTEAFF. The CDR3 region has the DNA TGTGCCAGCAGCTGGGGCGGGCACACTGAAGCTTTCTTT.

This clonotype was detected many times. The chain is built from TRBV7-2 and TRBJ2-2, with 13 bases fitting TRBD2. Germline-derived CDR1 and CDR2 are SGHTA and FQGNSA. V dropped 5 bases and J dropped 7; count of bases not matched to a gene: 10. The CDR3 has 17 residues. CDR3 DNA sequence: TGTGCCAGCAGCCCCACGAGACTAGCGGGAGGAGACGGGGAGCTGTTTTTT. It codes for CASSPTRLAGGDGELFF.

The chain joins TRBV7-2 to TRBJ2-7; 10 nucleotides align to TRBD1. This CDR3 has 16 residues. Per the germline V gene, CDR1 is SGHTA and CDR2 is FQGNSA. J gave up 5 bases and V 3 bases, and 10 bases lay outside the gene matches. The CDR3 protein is CASSFTPGQGNHEQYF. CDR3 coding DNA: TGTGCCAGCAGCTTCACCCCGGGACAGGGGAACCACGAGCAGTACTTC.